What follows describes a single T cell receptor beta chain. Its antigen is not yet known. There are no base qualities to consult, and no much larger clone falls within one base. The source of the sample is a study of blood T cell repertoires in COVID-19 (dated by TCRdb to 2018 to 2021). A note on the overall study: The collaborator samples originated in the United States, Italy and Spain and spanned the acute and convalescent phases of COVID-19. The repertoires were released in a freely available public database intended as a resource for research on the immune response to SARS-CoV-2. Where available, HLA class I and class II types were taken from metadata supplied by the sample provider and were not determined by assay-based typing. The samples were drawn from two sources: the first 160 participants of the ongoing ImmuneRACE study, and over 1,000 subjects contributed by 6 global collaborators. The prospective study material was composed of cDNA or gDNA derived from T cells, B-cell-depleted T cells, or PBMCs. Deeply sampled blood TCRbeta repertoires from subjects exposed to, actively infected with, or recovered from COVID-19 were included in the dataset. A de-identified subject ID, COVID-19 status, age in years and sex were almost always included in the sample metadata. General findings and caveats noted by the study authors: Clinical and demographic metadata were provided uncurated, with the amount varying by source and participant.

TCRbeta CDR3 regions were amplified from genomic DNA using the immunoSEQ Assay, a bias-controlled multiplex PCR. As for the original processing: Nucleated cell counts per sample were estimated from amplification of reference gene primers within the assay. To quantify the absolute abundance of each unique TCRbeta CDR3 rearrangement, sequence reads were collapsed and filtered. Productive Simpson clonality was computed per sample as the square root of Simpson's diversity index over productive rearrangements. TCRdb limited this immuneACCESS table to in-frame rearrangements with V and J called. A share of clones is missing; checked studies link under half to unresolved V genes, and the rest is unexplained. That table is the source of V, J and clone size, and D and trimming were worked out from the DNA. Across this sample there are about 200,000 clones, with more than 75% seen only once. The ten largest clonotypes hold less than 5.5% of the sample.

Each collaborating institution followed its own protocols to collect whole blood in K2EDTA tubes. For TCRbeta analysis, collaborator samples were shipped as frozen whole blood, as isolated PBMCs, or as DNA extracted from either sample type. From a lookup of the germline V gene, CDR1 and CDR2 are WSHSY and SAAADI. V is shortened by 6 bases, J by 7 bases, and the region joining them spans 13 bases. There are 13 amino acids in the CDR3, from cysteine to phenylalanine inclusive. Just the 39-base CDR3 DNA is kept, in frame starting at base 1. Recombination joined TRBV10-2 with TRBJ2-1; a weak D assignment points to TRBD1 (6 bases agree). The sequenced sample was peripheral blood. The sequence was obtained from a human donor in a cohort sampled during active COVID-19. The DNA reads TGCGCCAGCAGGGGGCTTAGGGGGAATGAGCAGTTCTTC. This codes for CASRGLRGNEQFF.